This TCR beta chain originates from a study of CD8 T cells in Susac syndrome. An input of roughly 0.45 to 1 ug of RNA was subjected to reverse transcription using random hexamers. TCRdb recomputed calls from the immunoSEQ multiplex PCR reads with MiXCR, one row per CDR3 protein. This sample has some 140,000 distinct CDR3 sequences, with just under 95% found just once. This CDR3 region has 18 residues. CDR1 is SGHTA, CDR2 FQGTGA, per germline. With V trimmed by 2 bases and J by 5 bases, 17 bases remained unmatched. The receptor's source is a human donor with Susac syndrome. The source material was CD8+ T cells from PBMCs. The chain carries TRBV7-3 and TRBJ1-1, with 7 bases that match TRBD1. In DNA, the CDR3 is TGTGCCAGCAGCTTAGGTTTTCAGGGAGGGGGCCCATGGACTGAAGCTTTCTTT. Its translation: CASSLGFQGGGPWTEAFF.